The T cell receptor (beta chain) under discussion was sequenced for a study of T cells in Graves' hyperthyroidism and ophthalmopathy. What was amplified from RNA transcripts were TCR beta CDR3 regions. HTBI primers were used for first-round RT-PCR of the TCR CDR3. TCRdb reanalysed the multiplex PCR reads using MiXCR and keeps one entry per CDR3 protein. Of about 520,000 distinct CDR3 sequences listed, around a quarter are singletons. This clonotype appeared many times. Its antigen remains unknown. Whole-study results and caveats: Using 13 V-J features, a model discriminated ophthalmopathy from stable hyperthyroidism.

Germline CDR1 is MNHEY and CDR2 is SVGAGI. This CDR3 contains 13 residues. Trimming shortened V by 4 bases and J by 1 base, and 7 bases separated the two germline ends. The study left out patients who had uncontrolled infection, other autoimmune disease, pregnancy or lactation. Orbital computed tomography and thyroid ultrasound, together with serum TRAb and thyroxine and clinical symptoms, were used for diagnoses. PBMCs came from less than 11 ml fresh peripheral blood. The sample comprised blood. The sequence derives from a woman aged 30 to 39 with Graves' ophthalmopathy. The V call is TRBV6-5, the J call TRBJ1-1, with unresolved D. CDR3 region: CASSFTTNTEAFF. Written as DNA, the CDR3 is TGTGCCAGCAGTTTTACAACGAACACTGAAGCTTTCTTT.